This T cell receptor (beta chain) was profiled in a study of shared clonotypes between healthy human individuals. Whole-study context: Plates per donor: three CD4 naive, three CD4 memory, two CD8 naive, one CD8 memory.

This clone appeared once. Its target is not known. This same CDR3 is encoded by further DNA sequences in the sample. Germline V gene data show CDR1 as SGHRS and CDR2 as YFSETQ. There are 14 residues in the CDR3. V dropped 0 bases and J dropped 5; count of bases not matched to a gene: 5. Study-level points and caveats: Large depth notwithstanding, sorted-subset sequencing proved incomplete by rarefaction. Among non-shared clonotypes, generation probabilities were lower than among those shared by all four donors.

Data came from immunoSEQ multiplex PCR; TCRdb stores just in-frame clones and leaves some out. The repertoire includes over a million clones, roughly 70% of them detected once, and nearly 1.5% sits in the top ten. The material sequenced was memory CD4+ T cells sorted from blood. The subset: CD45RA-negative fraction. V and J are TRBV5-1 and TRBJ2-7; 7 nucleotides agree with TRBD1. This clonotype was sampled from a young man in good health. In nucleotides, the CDR3 is TGCGCCAGCAGCTTGGACAGGGGAGACCACGAGCAGTACTTC. Translating gives CASSLDRGDHEQYF.